This T cell receptor (beta chain) was observed in a study of Graves' ophthalmopathy and Graves' hyperthyroidism. Overall study results and limits: Sensitivity reached approximately 89% and specificity roughly 82% for a 13-signature model separating ophthalmopathy from stable hyperthyroidism. Blood samples also showed most expanded thyroid clonotypes exceeding 0.001 frequency.

CDR3 size: 18 residues. V lost 0 bases to trimming and J lost 8 bases; unmatched junction nucleotides: 15. The germline CDR1 and CDR2 sequences are SGDLS and YYNGEE. RNA transcripts yielded amplified TCR beta CDR3 regions. The first-round RT-PCR employed HTBI primers together with the Qiagen OneStep RT-PCR kit. A multiplex PCR was then performed as the second round. TCRdb re-derived calls from the multiplex PCR reads in MiXCR, one entry per CDR3 protein. The sample shows around 1.1 million distinct CDR3 sequences, about 38% of them seen only once. Enrolled hyperthyroidism patients had a new diagnosis, a duration under 2 months, and an age of 18 to 65. Only a few counts were recorded for this clonotype. As yet, its antigen is unknown.

This receptor was obtained from an adult man with Graves' hyperthyroidism. What was sequenced was peripheral blood or thyroid tissue (not recorded which). V gene TRBV9 combines with J gene TRBJ1-4, with 8 bases matching TRBD1. Written as DNA, the CDR3 is TGTGCCAGCAGCGTAGAAGGTTTGGCAGGGGGCCCTCTCGAAAAACTGTTTTTT. Amino acids: CASSVEGLAGGPLEKLFF.